One and the same sample provided the 4 T cell receptor beta chains below, sequenced in a study of T cells in Graves' hyperthyroidism and ophthalmopathy. Using RNA transcripts as the source, TCR beta CDR3 regions were amplified. TCR CDR3 underwent first-round RT-PCR with the HTBI primer set. In TCRdb, the multiplex PCR reads were re-called with MiXCR into one record per CDR3 protein. This sample yields approximately 520,000 distinct CDR3 sequences, of which less than 25% are seen a single time; about 30% belongs to the top ten. Source material: blood. The source of these receptors is a man aged 18 to 29 with Graves' hyperthyroidism.

This clonotype was counted many times. The chain couples TRBV6-1 to TRBJ1-1, with 9 bases identical to TRBD1. The CDR3 runs 17 residues. The V and J ends lost 5 bases and 6 bases, in that order; junction bases with no gene match: 16. Germline CDR1 reads MNHNS; CDR2 reads SASEGT. CDR3 bases: TGTGCCAGCAGTCAACCGGGACAGGGAGGGGATCGTTCTGAAGCTTTCTTT. It codes for CASSQPGQGGDRSEAFF.

This clonotype came up many times. The chain employs TRBV2 and TRBJ2-2, with 7 bases fitting TRBD1. The CDR3 has 14 amino acids. Germline loops: CDR1 SNHLY, CDR2 FYNNEI. The junction had 5 bases not matched to a gene; V was cut back by 5 bases and J by 5 bases. DNA of the CDR3: TGTGCCAGCAGTTGGGACAGCAAAACCGGGGAGCTGTTTTTT. It specifies CASSWDSKTGELFF.

This clonotype was observed many times. V gene TRBV20-1 combines with J gene TRBJ2-7, with 8 bases that match TRBD2. CDR3 size: 13 residues. Germline CDR1 reads DFQATT; CDR2 reads SNEGSKA (reference sequence). V gave up 2 bases and J gave up 7 bases; unmatched junction bases: 7. CDR3 DNA sequence: TGCAGTGCTAGATGGCGGGGGGCTGGGGAGCAGTACTTC. This sequence encodes CSARWRGAGEQYF.

CDR3 sequence reads: CASSSRFNEQFF. CDR3 nucleotide sequence: TGTGCCAGCAGCTCCCGGTTCAATGAGCAGTTCTTC. The rearrangement uses TRBV6-1 and TRBJ2-1, with D uncertain. Germline V gives CDR1 MNHNS, CDR2 SASEGT. V was shortened by 6 bases and J by 6 bases, with 9 bases between the two germline ends. The CDR3 is 12 residues long.